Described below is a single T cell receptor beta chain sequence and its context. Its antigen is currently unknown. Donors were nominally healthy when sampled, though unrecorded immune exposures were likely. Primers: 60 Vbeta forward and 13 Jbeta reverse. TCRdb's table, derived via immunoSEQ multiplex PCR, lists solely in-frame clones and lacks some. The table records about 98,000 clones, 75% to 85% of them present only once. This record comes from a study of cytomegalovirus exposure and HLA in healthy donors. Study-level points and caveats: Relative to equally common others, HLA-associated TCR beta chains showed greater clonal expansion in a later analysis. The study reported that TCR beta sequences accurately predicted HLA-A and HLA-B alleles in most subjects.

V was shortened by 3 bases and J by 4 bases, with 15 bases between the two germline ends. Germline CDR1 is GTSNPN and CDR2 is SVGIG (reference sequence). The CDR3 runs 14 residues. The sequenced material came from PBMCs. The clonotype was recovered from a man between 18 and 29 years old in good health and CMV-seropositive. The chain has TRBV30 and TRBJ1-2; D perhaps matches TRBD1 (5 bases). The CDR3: CAWRATQGPYGYTF. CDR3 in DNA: TGTGCCTGGAGGGCAACCCAGGGTCCCTATGGCTACACCTTC.